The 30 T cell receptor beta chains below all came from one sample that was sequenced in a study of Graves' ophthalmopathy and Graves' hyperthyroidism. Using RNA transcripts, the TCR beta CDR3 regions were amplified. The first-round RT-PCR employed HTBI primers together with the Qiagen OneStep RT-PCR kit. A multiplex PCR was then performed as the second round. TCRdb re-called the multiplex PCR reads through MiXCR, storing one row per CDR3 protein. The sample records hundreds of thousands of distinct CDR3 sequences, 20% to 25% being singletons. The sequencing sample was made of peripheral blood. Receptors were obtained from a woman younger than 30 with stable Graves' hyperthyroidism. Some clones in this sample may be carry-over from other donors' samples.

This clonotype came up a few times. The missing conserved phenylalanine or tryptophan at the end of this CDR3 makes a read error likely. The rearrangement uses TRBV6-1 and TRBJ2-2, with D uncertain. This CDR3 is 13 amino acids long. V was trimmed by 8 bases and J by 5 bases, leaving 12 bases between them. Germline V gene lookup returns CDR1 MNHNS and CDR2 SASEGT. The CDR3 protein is CASGNYRTGELFS. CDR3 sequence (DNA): TGTGCCAGCGGTAATTACAGAACCGGGGAGCTGTTTTCT.

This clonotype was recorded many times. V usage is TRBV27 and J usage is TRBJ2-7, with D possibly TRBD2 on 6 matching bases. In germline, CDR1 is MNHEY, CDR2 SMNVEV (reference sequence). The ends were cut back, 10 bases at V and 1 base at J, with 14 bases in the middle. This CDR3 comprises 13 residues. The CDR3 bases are TGTGCCACCCGAACCGGGAGTTCCTACGAGCAGTACTTC. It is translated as CATRTGSSYEQYF.

The CDR3 coding sequence is TGTGCCAGCAGCCAAGATTTAGGACTAGCGGGTATTTCTAGCTCCTACGAGCAGTACTTC. Protein sequence: CASSQDLGLAGISSSYEQYF. V and J are TRBV3-1 and TRBJ2-7; 11 positions agree with TRBD2. Per germline, CDR1 LGHDT and CDR2 YNNKEL (reference sequence). The CDR3 loop spans 20 amino acids. With 0 bases clipped from V and 0 bases from J, the junction kept 13 bases outside the gene matches.

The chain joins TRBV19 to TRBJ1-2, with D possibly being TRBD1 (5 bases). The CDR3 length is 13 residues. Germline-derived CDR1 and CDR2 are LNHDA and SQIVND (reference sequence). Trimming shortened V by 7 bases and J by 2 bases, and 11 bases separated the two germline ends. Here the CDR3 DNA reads TGTGCCAGTAATAGGACACCCAACTATGGCTACACCTTC. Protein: CASNRTPNYGYTF.

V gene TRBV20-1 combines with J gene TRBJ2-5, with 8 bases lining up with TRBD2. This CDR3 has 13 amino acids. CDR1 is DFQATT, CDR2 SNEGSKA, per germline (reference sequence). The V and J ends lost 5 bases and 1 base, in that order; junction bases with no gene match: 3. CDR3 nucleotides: TGCAGTGCTCAAACTAGCGGCCAAGAGACCCAGTACTTC. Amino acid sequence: CSAQTSGQETQYF.

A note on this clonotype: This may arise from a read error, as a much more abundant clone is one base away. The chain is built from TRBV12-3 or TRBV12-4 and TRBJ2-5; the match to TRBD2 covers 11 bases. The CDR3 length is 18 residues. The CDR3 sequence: CASSLRASGRLGQETKYF. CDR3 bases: TGTGCCAGCAGTTTAAGGGCTAGCGGGAGGTTGGGGCAAGAGACCAAGTACTTC.

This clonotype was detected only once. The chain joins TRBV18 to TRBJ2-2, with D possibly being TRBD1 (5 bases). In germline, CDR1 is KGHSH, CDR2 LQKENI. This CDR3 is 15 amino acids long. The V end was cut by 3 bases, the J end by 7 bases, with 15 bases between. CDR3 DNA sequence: TGTGCCAGCTCACCGTCGGAGAGAAGGGGCGGGGAGCTGTTTTTT. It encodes CASSPSERRGGELFF.

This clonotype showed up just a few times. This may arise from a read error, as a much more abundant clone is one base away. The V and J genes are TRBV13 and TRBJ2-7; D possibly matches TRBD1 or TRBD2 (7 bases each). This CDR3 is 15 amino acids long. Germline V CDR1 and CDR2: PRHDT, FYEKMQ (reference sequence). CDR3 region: CASSSPATGDYERYF. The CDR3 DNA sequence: TGTGCCAGCAGCTCCCCGGCCACAGGGGACTACGAGCGGTACTTC.

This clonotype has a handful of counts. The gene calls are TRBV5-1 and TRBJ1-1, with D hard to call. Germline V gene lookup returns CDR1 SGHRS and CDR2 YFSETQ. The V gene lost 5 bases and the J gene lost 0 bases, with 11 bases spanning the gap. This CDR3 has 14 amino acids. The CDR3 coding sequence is TGCGCCAGCAGGTACGGGATTTTGAACACTGAAGCTTTCTTT. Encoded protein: CASRYGILNTEAFF.

CDR3 sequence: CASSSGRQGNQPQHF. CDR3 nucleotide sequence: TGTGCCAGCAGTTCCGGTCGGCAGGGGAATCAGCCCCAGCATTTT. The chain employs TRBV28 and TRBJ1-5, with D maybe TRBD1 (6 bases). V dropped 4 bases and J dropped 4 bases, with 14 bases sitting between them. Germline V gene sequence: CDR1 MDHEN, CDR2 SYDVKM. The CDR3 is 15 residues long.

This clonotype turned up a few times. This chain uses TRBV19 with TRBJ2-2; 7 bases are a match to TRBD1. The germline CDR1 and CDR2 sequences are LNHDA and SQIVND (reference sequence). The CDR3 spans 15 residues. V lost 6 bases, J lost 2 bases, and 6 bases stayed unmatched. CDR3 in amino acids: CASRGGPFNTGELFF. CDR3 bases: TGTGCCAGTAGAGGGGGCCCGTTTAACACCGGGGAGCTGTTTTTT. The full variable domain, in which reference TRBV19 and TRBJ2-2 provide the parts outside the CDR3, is DGGITQSPKYLFRKEGQNVTLSCEQNLNHDAMYWYRQDPGQGLRLIYYSQIVNDFQKGDIAEGYSVSREKKESFPLTVTSAQKNPTAFYLCASRGGPFNTGELFFGEGSRLTVL.

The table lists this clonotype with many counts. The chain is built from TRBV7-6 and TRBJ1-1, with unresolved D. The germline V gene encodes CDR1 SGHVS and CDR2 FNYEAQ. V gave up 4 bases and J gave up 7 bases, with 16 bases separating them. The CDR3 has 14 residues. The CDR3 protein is CASSSGSGNLEAFF. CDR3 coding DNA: TGTGCCAGCAGCTCTGGTTCGGGAAATCTTGAAGCTTTCTTT.

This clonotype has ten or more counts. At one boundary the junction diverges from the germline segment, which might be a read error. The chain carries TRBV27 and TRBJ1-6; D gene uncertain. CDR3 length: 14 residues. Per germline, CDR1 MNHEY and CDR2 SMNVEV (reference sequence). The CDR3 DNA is TGTGCCAGCAGGCAGACATCCTTTAATTCACCCCTCCACTTT. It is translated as CASRQTSFNSPLHF.

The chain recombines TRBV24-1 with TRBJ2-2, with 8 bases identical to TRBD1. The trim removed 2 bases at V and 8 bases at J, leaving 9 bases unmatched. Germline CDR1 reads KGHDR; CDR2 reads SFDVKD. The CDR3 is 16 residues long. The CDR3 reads CATSDSTRTGSGELFF. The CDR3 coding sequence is TGTGCCACCAGTGATTCCACCCGGACAGGGAGTGGGGAGCTGTTTTTT.

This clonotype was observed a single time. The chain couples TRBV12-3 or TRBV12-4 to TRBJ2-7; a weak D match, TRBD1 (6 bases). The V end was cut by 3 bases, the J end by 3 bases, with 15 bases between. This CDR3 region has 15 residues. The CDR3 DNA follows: TGTGCCAGCAGTTTTCCTGGGACATTAGTCTACGAGCAGTACTTC. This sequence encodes CASSFPGTLVYEQYF.

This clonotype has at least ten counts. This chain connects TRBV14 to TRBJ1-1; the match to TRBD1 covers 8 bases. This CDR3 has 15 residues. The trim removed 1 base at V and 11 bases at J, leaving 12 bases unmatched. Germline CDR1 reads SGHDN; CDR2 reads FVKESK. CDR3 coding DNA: TGTGCCAGCAGCCAAGTCCCGGGACAGGCCGGTGGGGCTTTCTTT. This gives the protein CASSQVPGQAGGAFF.

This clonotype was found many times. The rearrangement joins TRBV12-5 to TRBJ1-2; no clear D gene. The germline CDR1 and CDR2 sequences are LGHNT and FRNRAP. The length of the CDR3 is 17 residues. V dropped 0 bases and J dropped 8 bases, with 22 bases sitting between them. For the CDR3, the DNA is TGTGCTAGTGGTTTGGTCCCGCCAGGAGGAGGTCGGAAGGGCTACACCTTC. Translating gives CASGLVPPGGGRKGYTF.

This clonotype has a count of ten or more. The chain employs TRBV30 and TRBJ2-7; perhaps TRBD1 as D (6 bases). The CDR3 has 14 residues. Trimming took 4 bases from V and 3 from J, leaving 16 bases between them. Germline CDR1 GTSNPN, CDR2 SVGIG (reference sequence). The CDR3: CAWTPDRLVYEQYF. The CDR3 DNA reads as TGTGCCTGGACCCCAGACAGGTTGGTCTACGAGCAGTACTTC.

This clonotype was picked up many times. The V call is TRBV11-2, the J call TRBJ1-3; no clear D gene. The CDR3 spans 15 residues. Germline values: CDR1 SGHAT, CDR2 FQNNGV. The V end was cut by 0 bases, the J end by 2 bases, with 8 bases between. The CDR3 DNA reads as TGTGCCAGCAGCTTAGAAGTAGGAGCTGGAAACACCATATATTTT. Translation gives CASSLEVGAGNTIYF.

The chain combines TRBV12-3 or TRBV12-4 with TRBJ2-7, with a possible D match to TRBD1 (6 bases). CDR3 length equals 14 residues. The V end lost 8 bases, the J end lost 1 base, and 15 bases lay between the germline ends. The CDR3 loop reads CASPPRGGSYEQYF. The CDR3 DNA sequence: TGTGCCAGCCCCCCCAGGGGTGGGTCCTACGAGCAGTACTTC.

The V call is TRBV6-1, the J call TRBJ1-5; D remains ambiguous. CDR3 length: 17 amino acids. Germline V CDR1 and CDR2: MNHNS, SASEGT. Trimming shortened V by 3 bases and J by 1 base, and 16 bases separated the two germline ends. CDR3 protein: CASSEYPSVVSNQPQHF. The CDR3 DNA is TGTGCCAGCAGTGAGTACCCTAGTGTGGTAAGCAATCAGCCCCAGCATTTT.

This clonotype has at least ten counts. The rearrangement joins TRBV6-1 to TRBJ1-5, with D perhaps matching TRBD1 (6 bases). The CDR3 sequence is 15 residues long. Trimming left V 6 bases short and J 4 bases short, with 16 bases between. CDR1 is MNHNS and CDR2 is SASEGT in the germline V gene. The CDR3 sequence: CASRATGTSNQPQHF. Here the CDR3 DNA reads TGTGCCAGCAGGGCCACAGGGACATCGAATCAGCCCCAGCATTTT.

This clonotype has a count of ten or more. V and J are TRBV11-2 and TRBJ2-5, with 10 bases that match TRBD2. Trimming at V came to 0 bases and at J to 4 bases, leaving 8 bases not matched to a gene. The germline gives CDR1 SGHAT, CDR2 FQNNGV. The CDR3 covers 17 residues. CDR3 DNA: TGTGCCAGCAGCTTAGACGGGCAGCGGGAGGGTGGAGAGACCCAGTACTTC. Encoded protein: CASSLDGQREGGETQYF.

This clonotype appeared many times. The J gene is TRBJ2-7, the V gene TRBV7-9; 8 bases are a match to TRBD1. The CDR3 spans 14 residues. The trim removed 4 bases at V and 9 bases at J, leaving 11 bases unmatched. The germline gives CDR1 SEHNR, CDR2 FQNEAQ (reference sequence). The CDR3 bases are TGTGCCAGCAGCTCACGGACAGGGTATTCCGGGCAGTACTTC. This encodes CASSSRTGYSGQYF.

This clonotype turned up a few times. The CDR3 loop is CASSREGVENTEAFF. The CDR3 region has the DNA TGTGCCAGCTCCCGGGAGGGGGTTGAGAACACTGAAGCTTTCTTT. The V call is TRBV18, the J call TRBJ1-1; D is possibly TRBD1 (6 bases). With 6 bases removed from V and 1 base from J, the gap between germline ends came to 15 bases. The germline CDR1 and CDR2 sequences are KGHSH and LQKENI. The length of the CDR3 is 15 residues. The variable domain in full, with the rest retrieved from reference TRBV18 and TRBJ1-1, is NAGVMQNPRHLVRRRGQEARLRCSPMKGHSHVYWYRQLPEEGLKFMVYLQKENIIDESGMPKERFSAEFPKEGPSILRIQQVVRGDSAAYFCASSREGVENTEAFFGQGTRLTVV.

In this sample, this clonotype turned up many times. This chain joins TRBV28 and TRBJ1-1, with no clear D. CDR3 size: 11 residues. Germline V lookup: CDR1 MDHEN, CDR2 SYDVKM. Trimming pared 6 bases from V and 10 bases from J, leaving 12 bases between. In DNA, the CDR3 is TGTGCCAGCAGGCTGGAGACCCGAGCTTTCTTT. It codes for CASRLETRAFF.

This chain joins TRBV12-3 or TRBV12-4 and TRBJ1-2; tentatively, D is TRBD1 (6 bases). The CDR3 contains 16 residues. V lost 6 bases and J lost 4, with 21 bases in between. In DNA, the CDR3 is TGTGCCAGCAGCCCTTTGGGCCAGGGGAGCGGCTATGGCTACACCTTC. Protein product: CASSPLGQGSGYGYTF.

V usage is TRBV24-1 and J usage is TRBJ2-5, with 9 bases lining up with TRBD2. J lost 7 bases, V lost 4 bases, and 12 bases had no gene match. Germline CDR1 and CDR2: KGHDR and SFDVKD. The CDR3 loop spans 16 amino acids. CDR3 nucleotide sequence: TGTGCCACCAGTGACACAACTAGCGGGCGCCGGGGGACCCAGTACTTC. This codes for CATSDTTSGRRGTQYF.

This chain's CDR3 is CASSQHQRNTEAFF. The CDR3, as DNA: TGCGCCAGCAGCCAACACCAGAGGAACACTGAAGCTTTCTTT. The V and J genes are TRBV4-1 and TRBJ1-1; D is unresolved. Germline values: CDR1 MGHRA, CDR2 YSYEKL. This CDR3 is built from 14 residues. V shed 2 bases and J shed 1 base, with 8 bases lying between them.

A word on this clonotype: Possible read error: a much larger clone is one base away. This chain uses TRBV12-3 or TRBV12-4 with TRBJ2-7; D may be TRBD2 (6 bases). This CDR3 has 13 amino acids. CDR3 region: CAGSRGTPGEQYF. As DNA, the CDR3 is TGTGCCGGCAGTCGAGGGACTCCGGGGGAGCAGTACTTC.